The source of this TCR beta chain is a study of cytomegalovirus exposure and HLA in healthy donors. Whole-study findings and limits: A later analysis linked a missense DCLRE1C variant to TCR beta V- and J-gene trimming. Looking again later, the authors saw that most CMV-associated TCR beta chains seemed HLA-restricted.

There are 16 residues in the CDR3. J was trimmed by 4 bases and V by 11 bases; bases with no gene match: 12. From germline, CDR1 is SNHLY and CDR2 FYNNEI. A note on this clone: Its specificity is unknown.

Primers included in the PCR were 60 Vbeta and 13 Jbeta primers. Profiled with immunoSEQ multiplex PCR; TCRdb holds only in-frame clones, not every one. This sample carries some 100,000 clones, around 62% of them seen once, and the ten largest clones take 5.5%. The chain uses TRBV2 and TRBJ2-6, with 9 bases lining up with TRBD1. Specimen: PBMCs. This receptor was obtained from a woman aged 25 to 39 in good health and CMV-seropositive. The CDR3 region is CAGGQGTTLGANVLTF. The CDR3 DNA reads TGTGCCGGCGGACAGGGGACAACTCTGGGGGCCAACGTCCTGACTTTC.